This TCR beta chain was retrieved from a study of blood T cells in healthy people across ages. The study recruited healthy Caucasian donors from Russia who were aged about 6 to 90. Per sample, no less than 6 micrograms of total RNA were extracted. A second 7 to 11 cycle PCR used barcoded and J-beta primers. TCRdb re-derived calls from the 5' RACE reads in MiXCR, one entry per CDR3 protein. The table lists about 690,000 distinct CDR3 sequences, 40% to 45% of them singletons, with 25% to 35% in the top ten. Points on this clonotype: Its target is unknown.

Study-wide points: With unsorted PBMCs, a conclusive comparison of naive versus antigen-experienced cells was not possible.

Trimming cost V 0 bases and J 9 bases; bases outside gene matches: 7. From germline, CDR1 is MNHEY and CDR2 SVGEGT. CDR3 length: 14 residues. The sample was blood. The chain couples TRBV6-2 or TRBV6-3 to TRBJ1-2; 7 bases align to TRBD1. The TCR was taken from a man at least 80 years old in good health. In DNA, the CDR3 is TGTGCCAGCAGTTACTCGACAGGGTCCGTGAGCTACACCTTC. This codes for CASSYSTGSVSYTF.